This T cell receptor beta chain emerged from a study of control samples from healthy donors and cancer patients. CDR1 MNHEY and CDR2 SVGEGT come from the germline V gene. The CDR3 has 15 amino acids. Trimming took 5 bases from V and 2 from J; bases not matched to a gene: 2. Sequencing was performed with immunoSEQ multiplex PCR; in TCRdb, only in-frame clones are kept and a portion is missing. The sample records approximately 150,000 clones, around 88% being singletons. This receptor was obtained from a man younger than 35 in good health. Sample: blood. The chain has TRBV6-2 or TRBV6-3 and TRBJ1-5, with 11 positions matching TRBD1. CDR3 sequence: CASSGQGAGNQPQHF. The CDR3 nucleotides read TGTGCCAGCAGTGGACAGGGGGCCGGCAATCAGCCCCAGCATTTT.